This T cell receptor beta chain emerged from a study of blood T cells in healthy people across ages (dated by TCRdb to between 2015 and 2016). Background on the whole study: Template switching captured roughly one uniquely barcoded TCR beta cDNA molecule per two T cells in model experiments. Using deep sequencing normalized with unique cDNA molecular identifiers, the study measured how TCR beta repertoire diversity changes with age. Donors were grouped into four age groups: young (average approximately 15 years), middle-aged (over 35), aged (around 56) and long-lived (just over 80). To avoid experimental bias, donors of different ages were spread randomly across the sequencing lanes. For two donors (one aged 18 to 29 and one aged 80 or older), the study analyzed two additional independent replicas of 1 million unique cDNA reads from the same blood draw.

Systemically healthy Caucasian individuals from Russia, about 38 in total and aged roughly 6 to 100 years, were included as donors. Roughly 10 milliliters of peripheral blood were collected from each donor into EDTA-treated Vacutainer tubes. PBMCs were isolated by Ficoll-Paque density-gradient centrifugation, with at least 6 million obtained per sample. Total RNA was extracted from PBMCs with Trizol reagent, with at least 5 micrograms obtained per sample. Naive CD45RAhigh/CD27high T cell percentages were measured by flow cytometry on a PBMC aliquot from every donor. Study-wide conclusions, independent of this receptor: Estimates of total diversity based on one million sequenced T cells were considered lower bounds and underestimates. Compared with the aged group, the long-lived group had more naive CD4+ T cells, fewer expanded clones and increased TCR diversity, a pattern suggesting age selection. Observed TCR beta diversity per million T cells fell roughly linearly with age, and a significant reduction was already apparent by age around 40. Bulk unsorted PBMC profiling prevented conclusive comparison of naive and antigen-experienced compartments. Observed TCR beta diversity correlated strongly with the percentage of naive T cells measured by flow cytometry. Donor CMV infection status was unknown, potentially confounding age-related changes in expanded clonotypes.

Trimming takes 3 bases from V and 4 bases from J, and the germline ends sit 13 bases apart. Counted from cysteine to phenylalanine, this CDR3 has 14 amino acids. Only the CDR3 part of the read is kept: 42 bases, read in frame from the first base. From the germline V gene, CDR1 is SGHTA and CDR2 is FQGNSA. Libraries came from 5' RACE. The sequencer listed for this sample is Illumina HiSeq 2500. A second PCR of roughly 6 to 11 cycles was run with a J-beta primer mix and a sample-barcoded 5' primer. A unique molecular identifier was introduced onto each TCR beta cDNA molecule by a template-switch 5' adaptor carrying 12 random nucleotides. At least 2.5 million CDR3-containing paired-end reads were obtained from each sample. The Mint cDNA synthesis kit, primed by a TRBC-specific oligonucleotide, was used to synthesize first-strand cDNA from all RNA. All cDNA was treated with uracil-DNA glycosylase and then went through a first 18-cycle PCR with the universal primers M1SS and BC2_uni_R. Under the source paper's analysis protocol: For normalization, 1 million high-quality reads, each with a distinct molecular identifier, were randomly selected from each sample. Instead of being binned into consensus sequences, reads with shared molecular identifiers were discarded. MiTCR, run with a Q25 quality threshold and the strictest error-elimination algorithm, handled CDR3 identification, clonotype clustering and error correction. A nonparametric unseen species model using Euler transformation provided a lower-bound estimate of total TCR beta diversity. TCRdb's own reprocessing of the public reads used fastp at Q25 and MiXCR and kept productive beta chains. Every entry covers one CDR3 protein and lists the most common genes and DNA from its rows. Clone size and V and J calls follow TCRdb, not the original study. This sample holds about a million distinct CDR3 sequences; roughly 51% were observed only once. The ten largest clones capture around 21% of the sample.

Details on this clonotype: Its antigen remains unidentified. No quality values exist for individual bases; no much larger clone is one base distant.

The sequence came from a woman between 55 and 75 years old in good health. This chain joins TRBV7-2 to TRBJ2-7; the D call is tentative, TRBD1 or TRBD2, as each matches 5 bases. The sequenced material came from blood. The sequenced DNA is TGTGCCAGCAGCTTCGGAGAGGGGCCTTACGAGCAGTACTTC. Its product reads: CASSFGEGPYEQYF.